The entry that follows covers one T cell receptor (beta chain) sequence. Its matching antigen is unknown. The assay was immunoSEQ multiplex PCR, and TCRdb's table has in-frame clones only and misses some. The sample holds about 150,000 clones, more than 70% seen once. Trimming cost V 7 bases and J 7 bases, with 10 bases left between them. Per the germline V gene, CDR1 is GTSNPN and CDR2 is SVGIG (reference sequence). This CDR3 region has 10 residues. This entry belongs to a study of T cell responses to AZD1222 COVID-19 vaccine. Whole-study results and caveats: A rise in Spike-specific TCR breadth and depth followed two AZD1222 doses. White British donors predominated, females outnumbered males, and clonal diversity was possibly underestimated. There were repertoire samples only from the period after the peak T cell response. Spike as a whole was targeted by vaccine-associated CD4 TCRs, dominant at 160-218 and 743-854.

The sequence was collected from an adult in good health. The genes are TRBV30 and TRBJ1-1, with D possibly TRBD1 on 6 matching bases. The sample was peripheral blood, taken on day 0 of MenACWY control vaccination. The chain's CDR3 is CAYDRYEAFF. The DNA of the CDR3 is TGTGCCTACGACAGGTATGAAGCTTTCTTT.